Listed below are T cell receptor beta chains from one sample, sequenced in a study of cytomegalovirus exposure and HLA in healthy donors. TCRdb's copy holds only in-frame clones and misses some; the assay was immunoSEQ multiplex PCR. This sample carries under 200,000 clones, 78% of them seen once, and the ten largest clones take over 3%. The sample consisted of PBMCs. The receptors stem from a woman in her 50s in good health and CMV-seropositive. The CDR3 runs from the conserved cysteine through the conserved F or W. The order of the fields is V gene, J gene, CDR3 length, clone size, D gene, CDR3 DNA, CDR3 protein. A D gene is named only where the DNA matches it firmly. Clone sizes are given selectively: once, few, many, or a class where the clone is expanded.

>TRBV28|TRBJ1-1|16|-|TRBD1
TGTGCCAGCAGTTTAGAAGCAGGGGGATTAACCCGGGGAGCTTTCTTT
CASSLEAGGLTRGAFF
>TRBV19|TRBJ1-6|16|-|-
TGTGCCAGTAGTATAGAGCTGAGCTCCTATAATTCACCCCTCCACTTT
CASSIELSSYNSPLHF
>TRBV2|TRBJ2-2|15|-|-
TGTGCCAGCAGAAGTTTAGCAGCTAACACCGGGGAGCTGTTTTTT
CASRSLAANTGELFF
>TRBV9|TRBJ1-1|14|once|-
TGTGCCAGCAGCGTAGTGACGGGTGGGACTGAAGCTTTCTTT
CASSVVTGGTEAFF
>TRBV7-6|TRBJ2-7|15|-|TRBD1
TGTGCCAGCAGCCTTACGCGGACAGGGGTGGGCGAGCAGTACTTC
CASSLTRTGVGEQYF
>TRBV10-3|TRBJ2-2|16|-|TRBD2
TGTGCCATCAGTGCCCAGCGGGAGGGCCGAGGCGGGGAGCTGTTTTTT
CAISAQREGRGGELFF
>TRBV7-2|TRBJ2-3|15|-|TRBD2
TGTGCCAGCAGCCAGGGACTAGCGGGGCCAGATACGCAGTATTTT
CASSQGLAGPDTQYF
>TRBV30|TRBJ1-1|14|-|-
TGTGCCTGGAGACCCCCCGGCTTCCAGGGTGAAGCTTTCTTT
CAWRPPGFQGEAFF
>TRBV5-1|TRBJ2-1|16|-|TRBD2
TGCGCCAGCAGCCCCAACTCGTTAGCGGGGACGGGTGAGCAGTTCTTC
CASSPNSLAGTGEQFF
>TRBV28|TRBJ2-7|15|-|-
TGTGCCAGCAGTCTAGTTTCGCGGGGATCCTACGAGCAGTACTTC
CASSLVSRGSYEQYF
>TRBV4-3|TRBJ1-4|20|-|TRBD1
TGCGCCAGCAGCCAAGACCGAACAGGGGTCCCAATTACAACTAATGAAAAACTGTTTTTT
CASSQDRTGVPITTNEKLFF
>TRBV5-1|TRBJ2-5|15|-|TRBD1
TGCGCCAGCAGCTCCCGGGACAGTAGTAGGGAGACCCAGTACTTC
CASSSRDSSRETQYF
>TRBV9|TRBJ1-1|15|-|-
TGTGCCAGCAGCGTAGATTCGGGGACACTGAACGAAGCTTTCTTT
CASSVDSGTLNEAFF
>TRBV4-3|TRBJ1-5|14|few|-
TGCGCCAGCAGCCGAGGACAGAGCAATCAGCCCCAGCATTTT
CASSRGQSNQPQHF
>TRBV4-3|TRBJ2-2|17|-|-
TGCGCCAGCAGCCAAGCTCCCCCCCCGGGGATCACCGGGGAGCTGTTTTTT
CASSQAPPPGITGELFF
>TRBV7-9|TRBJ1-1|14|-|-
TGTGCCAGCAGCTTAAGTACGGTGAACACTGAAGCTTTCTTT
CASSLSTVNTEAFF
>TRBV2|TRBJ2-7|14|-|-
TGTGCCAGCAAAGCGGAAGGGTTCTCCTACGAGCAGTACTTC
CASKAEGFSYEQYF
>TRBV30|TRBJ1-1|11|-|-
TGTGCCTGGATAAGGCAGGGTCAGGCTTTCTTT
CAWIRQGQAFF
>TRBV6-4|TRBJ1-4|15|-|-
TGTGCCAGCAGAGAGACAGGCCTAACTAATGAAAAACTGTTTTTT
CASRETGLTNEKLFF
>TRBV30|TRBJ2-1|14|once|TRBD1
TGTGCCTGGACAGGGGGAGTAGCCTACAATGAGCAGTTCTTC
CAWTGGVAYNEQFF
>TRBV7-7|TRBJ2-7|15|-|-
TGTGCTAGCAGCCCTCGGCGGGGGCTGTTGCACGAGCAGTACTTC
CASSPRRGLLHEQYF
>TRBV7-2|TRBJ1-2|14|few|-
TGTGCCAGCAGCAAAGGCGACAGCTCCTATGGCTACACCTTC
CASSKGDSSYGYTF